The rows below give T cell receptor beta chains drawn from one sample of a study of T cell responses to AZD1222 COVID-19 vaccine. Profiled with immunoSEQ multiplex PCR; TCRdb holds only in-frame clones, not every one. There are roughly 150,000 clones in the sample; around 92% occur only once, and about 2.5% lies in the top ten. This specimen consisted of peripheral blood, obtained on day 0 of AZD1222 vaccination. These receptors all come from an adult in good health. Each CDR3 is given with its conserved first and last residue. The D gene is left open where the match is weak. Size is stated for part of the rows, as once, few or many counts, or as a class when the clone is expanded.

v_call	clone_size	d_call	j_call	cdr3_aa	cdr3_nt
TRBV7-9	NA	NA	TRBJ1-2	CASSLLVGEWGGYTF	TGTGCCAGCAGCTTATTAGTGGGCGAATGGGGAGGCTACACCTTC
TRBV12-3/TRBV12-4	NA	NA	TRBJ1-2	CASSLVSGYGYTF	TGTGCCAGCAGTTTAGTTTCGGGGTATGGCTACACCTTC
TRBV19	NA	NA	TRBJ2-3	CASSPIGLTDTQYF	TGTGCCAGTAGTCCAATAGGTCTCACAGATACGCAGTATTTT
TRBV7-2	NA	NA	TRBJ1-2	CASSSLKGAGGYTF	TGTGCCAGCAGCTCACTCAAGGGAGCTGGTGGCTACACCTTC
TRBV5-6	NA	NA	TRBJ2-7	CASSSQQFYGYEQYF	TGTGCCAGCAGCTCTCAGCAGTTTTACGGGTACGAGCAGTACTTC
TRBV24-1	NA	NA	TRBJ2-1	CATSDAQSSYNEQFF	TGTGCCACCAGTGATGCTCAGAGCTCCTACAATGAGCAGTTCTTC
TRBV6-2/TRBV6-3	NA	NA	TRBJ1-5	CASSSGQSTRRNQPQHF	TGTGCCAGCAGTTCAGGACAGTCTACCCGGCGGAATCAGCCCCAGCATTTT
TRBV30	NA	NA	TRBJ2-2	CACSLGSNTGELFF	TGTGCCTGCTCACTGGGTTCTAACACCGGGGAGCTGTTTTTT
TRBV7-9	once	NA	TRBJ1-4	CASSATDLNEKLFF	TGTGCCAGCAGCGCCACGGACCTTAATGAAAAACTGTTTTTT
TRBV5-1	NA	NA	TRBJ1-5	CASSLTGGGNQPQHF	TGCGCCAGCAGCTTGACAGGAGGCGGCAATCAGCCCCAGCATTTT
TRBV6-5	NA	NA	TRBJ1-2	CASSSLDRANYGYTF	TGTGCCAGCAGTTCCCTGGACAGAGCTAACTATGGCTACACCTTC
TRBV9	NA	TRBD2	TRBJ2-2	CASSVGGSDTGELFF	TGTGCCAGCAGCGTGGGCGGGAGTGACACCGGGGAGCTGTTTTTT
TRBV5-1	NA	NA	TRBJ2-3	CASSARLGSTDTQYF	TGCGCCAGCAGCGCCAGGCTAGGGAGCACAGATACGCAGTATTTT
TRBV5-6	NA	NA	TRBJ2-1	CASNRVGGEQFF	TGTGCCAGCAACAGGGTTGGTGGTGAGCAGTTCTTC
TRBV6-1	NA	NA	TRBJ1-5	CASSGVMKGVKGSNQPQHF	TGTGCCAGCAGTGGAGTTATGAAGGGGGTGAAGGGCAGCAATCAGCCCCAGCATTTT
TRBV7-9	once	NA	TRBJ1-1	CASSLSGANTEAFF	TGTGCCAGCAGCTTATCAGGGGCGAACACTGAAGCTTTCTTT
TRBV7-2	NA	NA	TRBJ1-1	CASSSASEAFF	TGTGCCAGCAGCTCTGCCTCTGAAGCTTTCTTT
TRBV15	NA	NA	TRBJ1-2	CATSRDINRVYGYTF	TGTGCCACCAGCAGAGATATCAACAGGGTGTATGGCTACACCTTC
TRBV20-1	NA	TRBD2	TRBJ2-7	CSARVLAGQYF	TGCAGTGCTAGAGTTCTAGCGGGGCAGTACTTC
TRBV7-9	NA	NA	TRBJ2-3	CASSSQFGADTQYF	TGTGCCAGCAGCTCTCAGTTCGGGGCAGATACGCAGTATTTT
TRBV10-3	NA	NA	TRBJ2-2	CAIRVQLNTGELFF	TGTGCCATCAGGGTACAGCTTAACACCGGGGAGCTGTTTTTT
TRBV19	NA	NA	TRBJ2-1	CASSMSPSRGNPNEQFF	TGTGCCAGTAGTATGTCCCCGTCAAGGGGGAATCCCAATGAGCAGTTCTTC
TRBV6-5	NA	TRBD1	TRBJ1-1	CASRPGQVNTEAFF	TGTGCCAGCAGACCCGGACAGGTGAACACTGAAGCTTTCTTT
TRBV7-8	NA	NA	TRBJ2-7	CASSPKGYYEQYF	TGTGCCAGCAGCCCGAAGGGATACTACGAGCAGTACTTC
TRBV28	NA	TRBD2	TRBJ2-1	CASSRPGGLGEQFF	TGTGCCAGCAGCCGCCCGGGGGGTCTGGGTGAGCAGTTCTTC
TRBV4-2	NA	TRBD1	TRBJ1-2	CASSQDIGQGKSYGYTF	TGTGCCAGCAGCCAAGATATAGGACAGGGGAAGAGCTATGGCTACACCTTC
TRBV20-1	NA	TRBD2	TRBJ2-3	CSASQRGGGEQYF	TGCAGTGCTAGTCAGCGGGGGGGCGGTGAGCAGTATTTT
TRBV6-6	few	NA	TRBJ2-1	CASQGLEYNEQFF	TGTGCCAGCCAGGGTCTTGAATACAATGAGCAGTTCTTC
TRBV7-6	once	NA	TRBJ2-5	CASSLDVGPQETQYF	TGTGCCAGCAGCTTAGATGTGGGCCCTCAAGAGACCCAGTACTTC
TRBV5-5	NA	TRBD1	TRBJ1-1	CASRLGGATEAFF	TGTGCCAGCAGACTAGGGGGCGCGACTGAAGCTTTCTTT
TRBV28	NA	NA	TRBJ1-2	CASSQGTFNYGYTF	TGTGCCAGCAGCCAGGGGACTTTTAACTATGGCTACACCTTC
TRBV28	once	NA	TRBJ1-4	CASSDLTLRVDEKLFF	TGTGCCAGCAGCGATCTCACGTTGAGGGTGGATGAAAAACTGTTTTTT
TRBV18	NA	NA	TRBJ1-4	CASSPPGSNEKLFF	TGTGCCAGCTCACCTCCAGGGTCAAATGAAAAACTGTTTTTT